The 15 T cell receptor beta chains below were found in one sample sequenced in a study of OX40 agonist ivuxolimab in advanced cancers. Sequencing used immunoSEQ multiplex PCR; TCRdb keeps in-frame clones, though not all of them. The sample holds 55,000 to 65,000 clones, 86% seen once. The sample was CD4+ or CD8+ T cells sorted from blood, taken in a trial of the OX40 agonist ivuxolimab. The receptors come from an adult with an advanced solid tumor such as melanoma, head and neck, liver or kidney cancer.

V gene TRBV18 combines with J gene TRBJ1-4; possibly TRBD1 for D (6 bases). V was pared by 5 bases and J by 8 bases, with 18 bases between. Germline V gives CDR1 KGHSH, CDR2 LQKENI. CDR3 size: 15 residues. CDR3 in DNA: TGTGCCAGCTCAGGCGAACAGGGACGGTGGGAAAAACTGTTTTTT. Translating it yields CASSGEQGRWEKLFF.

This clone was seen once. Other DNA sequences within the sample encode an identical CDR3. CDR3 coding DNA: TGCGCCAGCAGCTTGGCAACTAATGAAAAACTGTTTTTT. Translated, it gives CASSLATNEKLFF. The genes are TRBV5-1 and TRBJ1-4; D gene uncertain. The CDR3 covers 13 residues. In germline, CDR1 is SGHRS, CDR2 YFSETQ. Between the trimmed V and J ends, which lost 0 bases and 0 bases, there was a span of 0 bases.

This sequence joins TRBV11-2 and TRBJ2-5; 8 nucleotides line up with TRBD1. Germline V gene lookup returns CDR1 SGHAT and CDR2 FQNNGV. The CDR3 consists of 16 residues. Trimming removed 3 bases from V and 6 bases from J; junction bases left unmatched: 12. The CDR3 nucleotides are TGTGCCAGCAGCTTTAATTCCGCAGGGGGCATCAAGACCCAGTACTTC. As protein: CASSFNSAGGIKTQYF.

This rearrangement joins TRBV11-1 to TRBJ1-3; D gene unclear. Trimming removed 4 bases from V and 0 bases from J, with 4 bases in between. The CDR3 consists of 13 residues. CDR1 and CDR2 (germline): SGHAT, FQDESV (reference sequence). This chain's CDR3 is CASSSGSGNTIYF. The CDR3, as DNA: TGTGCCAGCAGCTCGGGCTCTGGAAACACCATATATTTT.

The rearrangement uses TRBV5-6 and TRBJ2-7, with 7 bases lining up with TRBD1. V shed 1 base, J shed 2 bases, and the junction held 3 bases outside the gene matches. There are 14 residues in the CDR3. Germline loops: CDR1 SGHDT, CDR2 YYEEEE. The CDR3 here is CASSLSGTAYEQYF. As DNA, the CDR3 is TGTGCCAGCAGCTTGTCCGGGACAGCCTACGAGCAGTACTTC.

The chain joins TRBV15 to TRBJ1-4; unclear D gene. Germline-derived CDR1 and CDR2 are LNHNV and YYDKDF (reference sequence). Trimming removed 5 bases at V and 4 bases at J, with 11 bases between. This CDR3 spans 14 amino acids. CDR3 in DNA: TGTGCCACCAGCGAACCCCCGGTTAATGAAAAACTGTTTTTT. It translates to CATSEPPVNEKLFF.

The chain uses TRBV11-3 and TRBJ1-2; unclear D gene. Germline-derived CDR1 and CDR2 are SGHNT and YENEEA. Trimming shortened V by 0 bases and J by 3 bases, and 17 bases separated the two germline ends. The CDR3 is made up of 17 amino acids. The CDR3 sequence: CASSLDLIGLNDYGYTF. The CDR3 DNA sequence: TGTGCCAGCAGCTTAGATCTTATAGGACTTAACGACTATGGCTACACCTTC.

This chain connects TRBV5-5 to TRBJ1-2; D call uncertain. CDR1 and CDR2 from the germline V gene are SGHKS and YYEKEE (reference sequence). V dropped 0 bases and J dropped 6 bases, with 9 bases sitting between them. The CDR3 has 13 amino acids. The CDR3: CASSLGLLDGYTF. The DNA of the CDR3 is TGTGCCAGCAGCTTGGGGCTCCTGGATGGCTACACCTTC.

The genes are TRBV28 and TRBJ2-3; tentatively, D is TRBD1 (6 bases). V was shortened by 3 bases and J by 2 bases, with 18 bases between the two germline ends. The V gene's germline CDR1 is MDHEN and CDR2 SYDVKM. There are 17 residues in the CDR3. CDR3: CASSFPEGVGYTDTQYF. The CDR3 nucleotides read TGTGCCAGCAGTTTCCCTGAGGGGGTGGGGTACACAGATACGCAGTATTTT.

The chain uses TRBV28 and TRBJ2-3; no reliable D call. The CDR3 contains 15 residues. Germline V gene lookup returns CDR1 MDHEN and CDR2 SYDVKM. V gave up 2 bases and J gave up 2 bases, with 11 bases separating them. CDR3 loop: CASSLLGPSTDTQYF. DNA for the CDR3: TGTGCCAGCAGTTTACTAGGGCCATCCACAGATACGCAGTATTTT.

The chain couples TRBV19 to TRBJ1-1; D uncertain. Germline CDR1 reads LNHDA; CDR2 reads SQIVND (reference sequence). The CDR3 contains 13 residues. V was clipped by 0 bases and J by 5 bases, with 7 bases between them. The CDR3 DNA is TGTGCCAGTAGTATAGATCACGGTACTGAAGCTTTCTTT. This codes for CASSIDHGTEAFF.

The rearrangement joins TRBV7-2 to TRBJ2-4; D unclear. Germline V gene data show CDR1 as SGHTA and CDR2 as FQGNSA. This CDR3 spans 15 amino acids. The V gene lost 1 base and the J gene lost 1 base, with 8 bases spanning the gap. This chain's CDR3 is CASSLGWSAKNIQYF. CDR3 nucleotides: TGTGCCAGCAGCTTAGGTTGGTCGGCCAAAAACATTCAGTACTTC.

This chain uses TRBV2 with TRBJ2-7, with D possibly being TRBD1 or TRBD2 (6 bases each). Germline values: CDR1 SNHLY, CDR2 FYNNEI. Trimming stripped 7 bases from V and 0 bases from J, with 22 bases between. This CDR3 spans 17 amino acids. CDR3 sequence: CASKLRSTAGHSYEQYF. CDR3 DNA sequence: TGTGCCAGCAAATTGAGGTCAACTGCGGGACACTCCTACGAGCAGTACTTC.

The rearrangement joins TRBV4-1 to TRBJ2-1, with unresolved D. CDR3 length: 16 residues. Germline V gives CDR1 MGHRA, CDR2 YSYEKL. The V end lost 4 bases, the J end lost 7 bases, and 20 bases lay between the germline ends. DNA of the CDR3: TGCGCCAGCAGCCCCGTGATGGGCCGGCAGGCGAATGAGCAGTTCTTC. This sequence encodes CASSPVMGRQANEQFF.

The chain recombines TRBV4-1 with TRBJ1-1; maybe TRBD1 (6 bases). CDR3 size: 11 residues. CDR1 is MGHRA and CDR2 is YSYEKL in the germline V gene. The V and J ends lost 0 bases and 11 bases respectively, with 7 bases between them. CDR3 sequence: CASSQEQGAFF. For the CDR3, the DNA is TGCGCCAGCAGCCAAGAACAGGGCGCTTTCTTT.